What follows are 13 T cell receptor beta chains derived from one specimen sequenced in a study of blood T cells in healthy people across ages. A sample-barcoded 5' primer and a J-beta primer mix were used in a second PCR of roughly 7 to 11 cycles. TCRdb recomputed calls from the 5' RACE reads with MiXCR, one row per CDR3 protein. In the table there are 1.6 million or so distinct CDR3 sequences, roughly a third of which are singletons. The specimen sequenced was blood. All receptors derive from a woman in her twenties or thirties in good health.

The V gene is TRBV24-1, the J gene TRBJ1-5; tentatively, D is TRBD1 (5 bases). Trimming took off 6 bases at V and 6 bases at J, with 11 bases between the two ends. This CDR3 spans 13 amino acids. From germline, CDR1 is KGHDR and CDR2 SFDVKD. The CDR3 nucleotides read TGTGCCACCAGTACCAGGGAAGGTCAGCCCCAGCATTTT. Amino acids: CATSTREGQPQHF.

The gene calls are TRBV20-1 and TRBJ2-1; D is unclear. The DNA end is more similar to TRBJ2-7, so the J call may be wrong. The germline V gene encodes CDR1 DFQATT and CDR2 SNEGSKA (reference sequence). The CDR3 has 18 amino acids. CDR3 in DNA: TGCAGTGCTAGGGCATGGCAGCCCGGAGTATCCACACACAATGAGCAGTACTTC. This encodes CSARAWQPGVSTHNEQYF.

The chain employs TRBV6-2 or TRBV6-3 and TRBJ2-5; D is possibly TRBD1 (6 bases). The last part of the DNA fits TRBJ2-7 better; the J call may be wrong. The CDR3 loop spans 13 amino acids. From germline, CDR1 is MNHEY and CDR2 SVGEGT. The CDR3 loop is CASSYSSRGEQYF. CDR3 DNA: TGTGCCAGCAGTTACTCGAGCAGGGGCGAGCAGTACTTC.

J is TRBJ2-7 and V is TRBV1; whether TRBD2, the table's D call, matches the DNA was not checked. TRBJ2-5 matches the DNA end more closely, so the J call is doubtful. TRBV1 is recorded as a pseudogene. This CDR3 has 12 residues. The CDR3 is CTSKDYWETQYF. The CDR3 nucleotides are TGCACCAGCAAGGACTACTGGGAGACCCAGTACTTC.

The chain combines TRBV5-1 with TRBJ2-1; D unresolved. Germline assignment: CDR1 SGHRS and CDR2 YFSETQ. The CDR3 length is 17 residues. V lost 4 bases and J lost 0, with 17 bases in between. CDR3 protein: CASSKDQTMSSYNEQFF. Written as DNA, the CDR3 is TGCGCCAGCAGCAAGGACCAGACAATGAGCTCCTACAATGAGCAGTTCTTC.

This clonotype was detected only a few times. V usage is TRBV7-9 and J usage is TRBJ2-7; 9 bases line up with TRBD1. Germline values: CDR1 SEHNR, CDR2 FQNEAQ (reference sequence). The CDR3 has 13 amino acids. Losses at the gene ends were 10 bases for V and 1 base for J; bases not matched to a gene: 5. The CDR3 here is CATSTGGSYEQYF. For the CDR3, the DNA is TGTGCCACCTCGACAGGGGGTTCCTACGAGCAGTACTTC.

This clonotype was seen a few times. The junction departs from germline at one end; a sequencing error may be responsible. CDR3 nucleotide sequence: TGCAGCGTTTGGGGACAGGGGGATTATGGATACACCTTC. Translated: CSVWGQGDYGYTF. The chain has TRBV29-1 and TRBJ1-2, with 11 bases matching TRBD1. The germline V gene encodes CDR1 SQVTM and CDR2 ANQGSEA. This CDR3 is 13 amino acids long.

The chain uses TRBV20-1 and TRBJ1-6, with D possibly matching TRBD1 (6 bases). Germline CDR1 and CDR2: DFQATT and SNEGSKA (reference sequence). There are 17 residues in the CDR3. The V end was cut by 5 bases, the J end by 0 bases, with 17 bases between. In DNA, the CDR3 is TGCAGTGCTTCACACCGCACAGGGAGCTCCTATAATTCACCCCTCCACTTT. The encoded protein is CSASHRTGSSYNSPLHF.

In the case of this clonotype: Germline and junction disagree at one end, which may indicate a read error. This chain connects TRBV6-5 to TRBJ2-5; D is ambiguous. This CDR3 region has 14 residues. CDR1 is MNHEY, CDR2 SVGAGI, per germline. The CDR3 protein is CACSPGGAGETQYF. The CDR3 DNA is TGTGCCTGCAGCCCGGGTGGTGCAGGAGAGACCCAGTACTTC.

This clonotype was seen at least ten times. CDR3: CSARGTWGPTYNEQFF. The CDR3 nucleotides read TGCAGTGCTAGAGGGACCTGGGGTCCCACCTACAATGAGCAGTTCTTC. The chain uses TRBV20-1 and TRBJ2-1; D remains ambiguous. CDR1 is DFQATT, CDR2 SNEGSKA, per germline (reference sequence). The length of the CDR3 is 16 residues. Trimming stripped 1 base from V and 2 bases from J, with 15 bases between.

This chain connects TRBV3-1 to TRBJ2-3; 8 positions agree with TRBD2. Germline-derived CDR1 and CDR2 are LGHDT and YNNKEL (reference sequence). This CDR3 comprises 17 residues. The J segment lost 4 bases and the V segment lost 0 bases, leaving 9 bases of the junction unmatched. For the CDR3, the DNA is TGTGCCAGCAGCCAAGATCTAGCGGGTTTGGGGGCAGATACGCAGTATTTT. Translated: CASSQDLAGLGADTQYF.

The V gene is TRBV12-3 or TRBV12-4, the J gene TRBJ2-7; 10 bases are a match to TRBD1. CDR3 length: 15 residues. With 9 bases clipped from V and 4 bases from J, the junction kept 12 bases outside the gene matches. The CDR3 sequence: CARSDTGTGDYEQYF. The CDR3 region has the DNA TGTGCCAGAAGTGACACCGGGACAGGGGATTACGAGCAGTACTTC.

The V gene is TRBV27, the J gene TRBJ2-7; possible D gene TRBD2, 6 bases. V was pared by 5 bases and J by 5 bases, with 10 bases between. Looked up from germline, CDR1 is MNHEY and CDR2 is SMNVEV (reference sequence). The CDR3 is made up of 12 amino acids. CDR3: CASSTTRHEQYF. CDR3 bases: TGTGCCAGCAGTACGACTAGACACGAGCAGTACTTC.